This TCR beta chain was sequenced in a study of shared clonotypes between healthy human individuals. TCRdb's copy holds only in-frame clones and misses some; the assay was immunoSEQ multiplex PCR. The table lists fewer than 3 million clones, 85% to 95% of them singletons. Those who donated were healthy HIV-negative adults, with no recent acute infections or vaccinations reported. The sequence was obtained from a man younger than 30 in good health. Some clones in this sample may be carry-over from other donors' samples. Sequencing used naive CD4+ T cells from PBMCs. As for subset: CD45RA+ positively selected.

CDR3 loop: CASSSGTGLIYGYTF. Written as DNA, the CDR3 is TGTGCCAGCAGCAGTGGGACAGGGTTAATCTATGGCTACACCTTC. This chain joins TRBV28 and TRBJ1-2; 9 bases fit TRBD1. The CDR3 has 15 residues. The ends lost 6 bases at V and 4 bases at J; junction bases unmatched: 9. The V gene's germline CDR1 is MDHEN and CDR2 SYDVKM.